This TCR beta chain was retrieved from a study of blood T cell repertoires in COVID-19. Overall study: Samples came from the United States, Italy and Spain, spanning acute and convalescent COVID-19. The analysed material was cDNA or gDNA that came from T cells, B-cell-depleted T cells, or PBMCs.

Germline V gives CDR1 MNHEY, CDR2 SVGEGT. The CDR3 runs to 13 residues. The V and J ends lost 2 bases and 1 base respectively, with 5 bases between them. Original handling: Reference gene primers were amplified, and this amplification served to estimate nucleated cell counts. The data were produced by immunoSEQ multiplex PCR, yet TCRdb's version contains in-frame clones alone and is incomplete. The DNA was the basis for D and trimming; V, J and clone size are from that table. Seen here are around 140,000 clones, 80% observed once, and the top ten hold 3.5%. The chain carries TRBV6-2 or TRBV6-3 and TRBJ2-5; D remains ambiguous. The source is an older man who had recovered from COVID-19. The source material was peripheral blood. The CDR3, as DNA: TGTGCCAGCAGTTACCCCTCCCAAGAGACCCAGTACTTC. Translation: CASSYPSQETQYF.